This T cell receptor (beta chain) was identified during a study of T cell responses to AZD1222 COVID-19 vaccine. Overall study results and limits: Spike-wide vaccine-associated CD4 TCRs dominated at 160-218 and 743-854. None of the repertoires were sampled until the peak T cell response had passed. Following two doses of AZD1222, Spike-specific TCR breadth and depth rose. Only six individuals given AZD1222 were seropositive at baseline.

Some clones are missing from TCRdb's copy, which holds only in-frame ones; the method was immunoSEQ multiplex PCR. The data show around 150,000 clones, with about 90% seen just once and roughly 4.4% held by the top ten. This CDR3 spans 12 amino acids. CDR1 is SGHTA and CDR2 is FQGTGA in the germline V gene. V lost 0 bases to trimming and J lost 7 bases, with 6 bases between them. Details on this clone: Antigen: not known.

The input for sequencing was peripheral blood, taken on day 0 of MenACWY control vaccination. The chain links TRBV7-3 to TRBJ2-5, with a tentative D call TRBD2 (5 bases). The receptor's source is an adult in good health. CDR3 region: CASSLTAGTQYF. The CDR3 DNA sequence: TGTGCCAGCAGCTTAACGGCGGGGACCCAGTACTTC.